The clone carrying this T cell receptor beta chain was observed many times. Its antigen is currently unknown. This sample stems from a study of T-cell reconstitution after alpha-beta-depleted transplantation in children. Study outcomes and limitations: Several hundred expanded graft clones reportedly supplied alpha-beta T cells about two months after transplant.

Preparing the TCRbeta library involved the use of unique molecular identifiers. TCRdb called the PCR reads again in MiXCR, with one record for every CDR3 protein. The top ten clones hold roughly 2.6% of a sample with around 250,000 distinct CDR3 sequences, 25% of them seen once. Trimming removed 4 bases from V and 2 bases from J; junction bases left unmatched: 1. The V gene's germline CDR1 is LGHNA and CDR2 YNFKEQ. This CDR3 spans 15 amino acids. The starting material was PBMCs, obtained before TCRalphabeta/CD19-depleted stem cell transplant. This sequence joins TRBV4-2 and TRBJ2-1; 11 positions agree with TRBD2. The receptor was isolated from a girl aged 2 to 10 with Fanconi anemia, due to receive a stem cell transplant. The CDR3 DNA is TGTGCCAGCAGCCTTAGCGGGGGGGCCTACAATGAGCAGTTCTTC. Translated: CASSLSGGAYNEQFF.